The entry below describes one T cell receptor (beta chain). Here immunoSEQ multiplex PCR was the method, and the copy in TCRdb shows in-frame clones only, minus some. The data show some 96,000 clones, roughly 79% seen once. These data belong to a study of blood T cell repertoires in COVID-19. Study overall: Sites across the United States, Italy and Spain contributed samples from acute and convalescent COVID-19. Sources were T cells, B-cell-depleted T cells, or PBMCs; the material itself was cDNA or gDNA.

V dropped 4 bases and J dropped 1; count of bases not matched to a gene: 7. Germline-derived CDR1 and CDR2 are LGHDT and YNNKEL (reference sequence). The CDR3 length is 18 residues. The clonotype comes from a woman aged 70 to 79 with acute or convalescent COVID-19. Material: peripheral blood. This chain links TRBV3-1 (or the pseudogene TRBV3-2) with TRBJ2-6; 10 nucleotides align to TRBD2. CDR3 bases: TGTGCCAGCAGCCCCATAGCGGGGGGTTTTTCTGGGGCCAACGTCCTGACTTTC. This codes for CASSPIAGGFSGANVLTF.